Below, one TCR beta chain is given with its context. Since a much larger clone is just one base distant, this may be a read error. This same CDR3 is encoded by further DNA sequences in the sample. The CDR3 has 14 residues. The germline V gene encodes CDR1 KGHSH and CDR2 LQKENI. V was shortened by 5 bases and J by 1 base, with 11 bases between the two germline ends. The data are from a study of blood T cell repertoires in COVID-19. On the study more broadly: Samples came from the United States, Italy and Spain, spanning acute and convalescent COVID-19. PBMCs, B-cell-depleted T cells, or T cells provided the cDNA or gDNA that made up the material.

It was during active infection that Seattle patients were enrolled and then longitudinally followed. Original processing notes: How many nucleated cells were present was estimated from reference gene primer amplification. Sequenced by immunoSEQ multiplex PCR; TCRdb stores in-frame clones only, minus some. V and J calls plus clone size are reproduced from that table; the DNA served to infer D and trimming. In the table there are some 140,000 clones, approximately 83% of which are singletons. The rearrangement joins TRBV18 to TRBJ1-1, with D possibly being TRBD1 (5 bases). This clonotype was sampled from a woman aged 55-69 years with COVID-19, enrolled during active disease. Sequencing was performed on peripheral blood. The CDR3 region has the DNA TGTGCCAGCTCAAGACAAGGGGCGAACACTGAAGCTTTCTTT. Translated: CASSRQGANTEAFF.